The clone carrying this TCR beta chain was recorded a few times. Its target is not known. Other DNA sequences from this sample encode an identical CDR3 as well. This record belongs to a study of T cell clones after liver transplantation. Whole-study results and caveats: Rather than being deleted, graft donor-reactive T cells may have moved into the graft. Small, mixed patient groups and varying post-transplant times limit these conclusions.

The method was immunoSEQ multiplex PCR; TCRdb's version includes in-frame clones alone and lacks a portion of them. The sample carries some 11,000 clones, under 75% recorded once. The starting material was CD8+ T cells from blood, obtained at the 22-month timepoint. The sequence was collected from a human patient who received a liver transplant. The graft donor may have given rise to some T cells.

The CDR3 loop is CASSLVGTGETQYF. The CDR3 DNA reads TGTGCCAGCAGCTTAGTAGGGACAGGGGAGACCCAGTACTTC. This chain links TRBV7-9 with TRBJ2-5; 9 nucleotides align to TRBD1. V was clipped by 1 base and J by 5 bases; unmatched bases: 2. This CDR3 has 14 amino acids. Germline CDR1 reads SEHNR; CDR2 reads FQNEAQ (reference sequence).